These T cell receptor beta chains were read from a single sample in a study of T cell clones after liver transplantation. Libraries were prepared by immunoSEQ multiplex PCR; TCRdb keeps only in-frame clonotypes and omits some of them. The table shows tens of thousands of clones, with over 80% occurring only once. The source was CD4+ T cells from blood, collected just over 45 months after liver transplant. The receptors stem from a human patient who received a liver transplant. Some T cells could come from the graft donor. CDR3s include the opening cysteine and the closing phenylalanine or tryptophan. The D gene is left open where the match is weak. Size values are once, few and many counts, or a class for expanded clones, and some rows have none.

>NA|TRBJ1-2|NA|TRBV28
CASSLPASGRGYTF
TGTGCCAGCAGTTTGCCTGCCTCAGGTCGGGGCTACACCTTC
>few|TRBJ1-1|NA|TRBV7-2
CASSRVQGVTEAFF
TGTGCCAGCAGCCGTGTGCAAGGGGTCACTGAAGCTTTCTTT
>NA|TRBJ1-1|NA|TRBV18
CASLRRNLNTEAFF
TGTGCCAGCTTACGACGGAATTTGAACACTGAAGCTTTCTTT
>NA|TRBJ2-5|TRBD1|TRBV7-9
CASSALLTGFETQYF
TGTGCCAGCAGCGCCTTATTGACAGGGTTCGAGACCCAGTACTTC
>few|TRBJ2-3|NA|TRBV7-8
CASSLGQKTRADTQYF
TGTGCCAGCAGCTTAGGTCAGAAGACCAGGGCAGATACGCAGTATTTT
>NA|TRBJ2-3|TRBD2|TRBV5-4
CASSLSLAGSTDTQYF
TGTGCCAGCAGCTTGTCGCTAGCGGGTAGCACAGATACGCAGTATTTT
>NA|TRBJ2-3|TRBD2|TRBV27
CASSLLLAGYRDTQYF
TGTGCCAGCAGTTTACTGCTAGCGGGATATAGAGATACGCAGTATTTT
>NA|TRBJ2-3|NA|TRBV10-1
CASSKDRGTDTQYF
TGCGCCAGCAGCAAGGACCGGGGAACAGATACGCAGTATTTT
>NA|TRBJ2-7|NA|TRBV18
CASGEGVGYEQYF
TGTGCCAGCGGCGAGGGTGTGGGGTACGAGCAGTACTTC
>NA|TRBJ2-1|TRBD2|TRBV29-1
CSVEDGASGRNEQFF
TGCAGCGTTGAAGATGGAGCTAGCGGGAGGAATGAGCAGTTCTTC
>few|TRBJ1-1|NA|TRBV5-1
CASSLDSSGNTEAFF
TGCGCCAGCAGCTTGGATTCCAGTGGGAACACTGAAGCTTTCTTT
>once|TRBJ1-5|TRBD1|TRBV19
CASSIIGQGSNQPQHF
TGTGCCAGTAGTATAATTGGACAGGGGAGCAATCAGCCCCAGCATTTT
>NA|TRBJ2-7|NA|TRBV6-1
CASSERGSYEQYF
TGTGCCAGCAGTGAACGGGGCAGCTACGAGCAGTACTTC
>NA|TRBJ1-2|TRBD1|TRBV14
CASSPGTGEGGYTF
TGTGCCAGCAGCCCCGGGACAGGGGAAGGCGGCTACACCTTC
>few|TRBJ2-3|TRBD1|TRBV5-6
CASSSGTGGTDTQYF
TGTGCCAGCAGTTCCGGGACAGGGGGGACAGATACGCAGTATTTT
>NA|TRBJ1-5|NA|TRBV6-1
CASSEARPQPQHF
TGTGCCAGCAGTGAAGCTCGACCTCAGCCCCAGCATTTT